The 26 T cell receptor beta chains in this list originate from one sample, sequenced in a study of OX40 agonist ivuxolimab in advanced cancers. Sequenced by immunoSEQ multiplex PCR; TCRdb stores in-frame clones only, minus some. The sample yields 50,000 or so clones, approximately 90% seen once. The source was CD4+ or CD8+ T cells sorted from blood, collected in a trial of the OX40 agonist ivuxolimab. Source of these receptors: an adult with an advanced solid tumor such as melanoma, head and neck, liver or kidney cancer.

A remark on this clone: Germline is not matched at one junction end, which may reflect a read error. The rearrangement links TRBV2 to TRBJ2-7; maybe TRBD1 (6 bases). This CDR3 has 12 residues. CDR1 and CDR2 from the germline V gene are SNHLY and FYNNEI. CDR3 sequence reads: CASSDRGGLPRF. DNA for the CDR3: TGTGCCAGCAGTGACAGAGGGGGTCTCCCTCGATTC. The whole variable domain, remainder taken from reference TRBV2 and TRBJ2-7, is EPEVTQTPSHQVTQMGQEVILRCVPISNHLYFYWYRQILGQKVEFLVSFYNNEISEKSEIFDDQFSVERPDGSNFTLKIRSTKLEDSAMYFCASSDRGGLPRFGPGTRLTVT.

This chain uses TRBV12-2 with TRBJ1-2; the listed D gene, TRBD1, was not tested against the DNA. TRBV12-2 is described as a pseudogene. This CDR3 is built from 15 residues. The CDR3 sequence: CASRLQGVRTRGYTF. CDR3 bases: TGTGCAAGTCGCTTACAGGGGGTAAGGACTCGTGGCTACACCTTC.

CDR3 DNA sequence: TGCGCCAGCAGCCAGGCTTACAGGGGGCGAACTGAAGCTTTCTTT. Translated, it gives CASSQAYRGRTEAFF. The V and J genes are TRBV4-3 and TRBJ1-1; 9 positions match TRBD1. CDR1 and CDR2 from the germline V gene are LGHNA and YSLEER. Trimming took 3 bases from V and 5 from J; bases not matched to a gene: 7. This CDR3 comprises 15 residues.

The chain joins TRBV7-6 to TRBJ2-4; the D call may be TRBD1 or TRBD2 (6 bases each). CDR1 and CDR2 (germline): SGHVS, FNYEAQ. This CDR3 region has 15 residues. V lost 2 bases and J lost 0, with 8 bases in between. CDR3 protein: CASSLPGAAKNIQYF. In DNA form, the CDR3 reads TGTGCCAGCAGCTTACCGGGGGCAGCCAAAAACATTCAGTACTTC.

The V call is TRBV28, the J call TRBJ1-2; D is undetermined. CDR1 MDHEN and CDR2 SYDVKM come from the germline V gene. This CDR3 region has 16 residues. V was pared by 5 bases and J by 1 base, with 17 bases between. The CDR3 DNA reads as TGTGCCAGCAGTGACCTGACAAGGAGAAGTAACTATGGCTACACCTTC. It specifies CASSDLTRRSNYGYTF.

The chain employs TRBV5-1 and TRBJ2-6; D remains unclear. This CDR3 region has 15 residues. V was clipped by 0 bases and J by 0 bases, with 4 bases between them. The V gene's germline CDR1 is SGHRS and CDR2 YFSETQ. CDR3 in amino acids: CASSLGSSGANVLTF. The CDR3 DNA is TGCGCCAGCAGCTTGGGTAGCTCTGGGGCCAACGTCCTGACTTTC.

The chain couples TRBV4-1 to TRBJ2-7, with 8 bases lining up with TRBD2. The V and J ends lost 2 bases and 1 base, in that order; junction bases with no gene match: 4. Germline V CDR1 and CDR2: MGHRA, YSYEKL. The CDR3 spans 15 residues. The CDR3 protein is CASSQWTSPSYEQYF. The CDR3 DNA is TGCGCCAGCAGCCAATGGACTAGCCCTTCCTACGAGCAGTACTTC.

The rearrangement links TRBV7-9 to TRBJ1-4, with TRBD1 as a possible D gene (6 bases). Trimming removed 5 bases from V and 3 bases from J, with 7 bases in between. The CDR3 covers 13 residues. In germline, CDR1 is SEHNR, CDR2 FQNEAQ (reference sequence). CDR3 DNA: TGTGCCAGCAGCCCAGGGGCTAATGAAAAACTGTTTTTT. Translated, it gives CASSPGANEKLFF.

The chain links TRBV9 to TRBJ2-1; perhaps TRBD2 as D (6 bases). The CDR3 runs 15 residues. The germline V gene has CDR1 SGDLS and CDR2 YYNGEE. V lost 0 bases and J lost 4, with 11 bases in between. This chain's CDR3 is CASSVEGLTYNEQFF. The DNA of the CDR3 is TGTGCCAGCAGCGTAGAGGGACTTACTTACAATGAGCAGTTCTTC.

This chain uses TRBV27 with TRBJ2-7; D remains ambiguous. Trimming pared 3 bases from V and 7 bases from J, leaving 7 bases between. The V gene's germline CDR1 is MNHEY and CDR2 SMNVEV (reference sequence). This CDR3 spans 11 amino acids. CDR3: CASSFFGEQYF. DNA for the CDR3: TGTGCCAGCAGTTTTTTCGGGGAGCAGTACTTC.

This clone was detected a few times. Written as DNA, the CDR3 is TGTGCCAGCAGCTTCAGGGGCGGCTACACCTTC. Its protein product is CASSFRGGYTF. V is TRBV11-2 and J is TRBJ1-2, with D maybe TRBD1 (6 bases). V was clipped by 3 bases and J by 8 bases, with 7 bases between them. Germline-derived CDR1 and CDR2 are SGHAT and FQNNGV. This CDR3 is 11 amino acids long.

The V gene is TRBV5-5, the J gene TRBJ1-1; no clear D. The germline gives CDR1 SGHKS, CDR2 YYEKEE (reference sequence). The CDR3 length is 15 residues. Between the trimmed V and J ends, which lost 0 bases and 1 base, there was a span of 10 bases. DNA of the CDR3: TGTGCCAGCAGCTTGGGCTTCTACGGGAACACTGAAGCTTTCTTT. This gives the protein CASSLGFYGNTEAFF.

The V and J genes are TRBV4-1 and TRBJ2-7; D could derive from TRBD1 or TRBD2 (5 bases each). This CDR3 has 16 residues. V dropped 0 bases and J dropped 2 bases, with 14 bases sitting between them. Germline CDR1 and CDR2: MGHRA and YSYEKL. CDR3 DNA sequence: TGCGCCAGCAGCCAAGATCTATTCCGAGGGGCCTACGAGCAGTACTTC. It encodes CASSQDLFRGAYEQYF.

The CDR3 nucleotides are TGTGCCAGCAGCCCAAAATTTAGACTAGCGGGAGCGAGGGATGAGCAGTTCTTC. It encodes CASSPKFRLAGARDEQFF. The rearrangement links TRBV7-9 to TRBJ2-1; 12 bases are a match to TRBD2. V lost 5 bases to trimming and J lost 8 bases; unmatched junction nucleotides: 16. The germline V gene has CDR1 SEHNR and CDR2 FQNEAQ (reference sequence). There are 18 residues in the CDR3.

The rearrangement links TRBV19 to TRBJ1-3; no reliable D call. V was pared by 8 bases and J by 0 bases, with 8 bases between. The CDR3 consists of 13 residues. CDR1 is LNHDA, CDR2 SQIVND, per germline (reference sequence). This chain's CDR3 is CASRLSSGNTIYF. The CDR3 DNA reads as TGTGCCAGTCGCCTAAGCTCTGGAAACACCATATATTTT.

This clone showed up just once. The V call is TRBV6-5, the J call TRBJ2-6; D is ambiguous. Germline loops: CDR1 MNHEY, CDR2 SVGAGI. The CDR3 consists of 14 residues. Trimming shortened V by 0 bases and J by 4 bases, and 4 bases separated the two germline ends. The CDR3 here is CASSYSMGANVLTF. CDR3 DNA: TGTGCCAGCAGTTACTCGATGGGGGCCAACGTCCTGACTTTC.

Written as DNA, the CDR3 is TGTGCCAGCAGCTTGGCCCCCAGCAATCAGCCCCAGCATTTT. Translation gives CASSLAPSNQPQHF. This sequence joins TRBV5-5 and TRBJ1-5; D is ambiguous. CDR1 SGHKS and CDR2 YYEKEE come from the germline V gene (reference sequence). CDR3 length: 14 residues. V dropped 0 bases and J dropped 1 base, with 5 bases sitting between them.

The gene calls are TRBV25-1 and TRBJ1-4; 7 nucleotides match TRBD1. The CDR3 length is 15 residues. Germline lookup yields CDR1 MGHDK and CDR2 SYGVNS. J lost 8 bases, V lost 5 bases, and 11 bases had no gene match. CDR3 loop: CASSLRQGLGEKLFF. CDR3 coding DNA: TGTGCCAGCAGTCTACGACAGGGACTGGGGGAAAAACTGTTTTTT.

V is TRBV10-1 and J is TRBJ2-3; 7 bases are a match to TRBD1. CDR3 size: 14 residues. V lost 5 bases, J lost 4 bases, and 6 bases stayed unmatched. The germline V gene encodes CDR1 WNHNN and CDR2 SYGVQD (reference sequence). The DNA of the CDR3 is TGCGCCAGCAGTACCGGGACAGTGGCAGATACGCAGTATTTT. The encoded protein is CASSTGTVADTQYF.

The chain joins TRBV5-1 to TRBJ2-3; 11 bases align to TRBD2. CDR3 length: 14 residues. Losses at the gene ends were 4 bases for V and 5 bases for J; bases not matched to a gene: 3. In germline, CDR1 is SGHRS, CDR2 YFSETQ. CDR3 amino acids: CASSRGLAGDTQYF. CDR3 DNA sequence: TGCGCCAGCAGCCGCGGACTAGCGGGAGATACGCAGTATTTT.

V usage is TRBV5-6 and J usage is TRBJ1-5; 11 bases align to TRBD1. CDR3 length: 19 amino acids. Germline CDR1 reads SGHDT; CDR2 reads YYEEEE. With 2 bases clipped from V and 1 base from J, the junction kept 11 bases outside the gene matches. The CDR3 DNA reads as TGTGCCAGCAGCTTTTTGGCCGGGACAGGGGGGCTGAGCAATCAGCCCCAGCATTTT. It codes for CASSFLAGTGGLSNQPQHF.

This rearrangement joins TRBV28 to TRBJ2-3; TRBD2 aligns across 8 bases. In germline, CDR1 is MDHEN, CDR2 SYDVKM. This CDR3 has 16 residues. The ends lost 3 bases at V and 0 bases at J; junction bases unmatched: 5. The CDR3 is CASSFWRGASTDTQYF. The CDR3 DNA follows: TGTGCCAGCAGTTTCTGGCGGGGGGCTAGCACAGATACGCAGTATTTT.

The V gene is TRBV18, the J gene TRBJ1-6; no reliable D call. The V gene lost 3 bases and the J gene lost 9 bases, with 18 bases spanning the gap. Germline V gene data show CDR1 as KGHSH and CDR2 as LQKENI. CDR3 length equals 16 residues. In nucleotides, the CDR3 is TGTGCCAGCTCACCCTACATTGGAGGGCGCGGTTCACCCCTCCACTTT. This gives the protein CASSPYIGGRGSPLHF.

This chain uses TRBV28 with TRBJ1-2, with TRBD1 matching over 10 bases. The CDR3 extends over 15 amino acids. Germline CDR1 and CDR2: MDHEN and SYDVKM. The V gene end was trimmed by 3 bases and the J gene end by 3 bases; junction bases not matched to a gene: 4. In DNA, the CDR3 is TGTGCCAGCAGTTTTCACGGGACAGGGGACTATGGCTACACCTTC. Its protein is CASSFHGTGDYGYTF.

The chain joins TRBV29-1 to TRBJ2-1; 9 nucleotides line up with TRBD1. The CDR3 sequence is 13 residues long. J was trimmed by 7 bases and V by 6 bases; bases with no gene match: 7. The germline CDR1 and CDR2 sequences are SQVTM and ANQGSEA. The CDR3 bases are TGCAGCGTGGGACAGGGTAATTTTAATGAGCAGTTCTTC. This codes for CSVGQGNFNEQFF.

The chain carries TRBV6-5 and TRBJ2-7; 9 bases are a match to TRBD1. Trimming cost V 6 bases and J 3 bases; bases outside gene matches: 6. Germline lookup yields CDR1 MNHEY and CDR2 SVGAGI. This CDR3 has 14 amino acids. The CDR3 loop is CASSRGQGNYEQYF. The CDR3 region has the DNA TGTGCCAGCAGCCGTGGACAGGGGAACTACGAGCAGTACTTC.